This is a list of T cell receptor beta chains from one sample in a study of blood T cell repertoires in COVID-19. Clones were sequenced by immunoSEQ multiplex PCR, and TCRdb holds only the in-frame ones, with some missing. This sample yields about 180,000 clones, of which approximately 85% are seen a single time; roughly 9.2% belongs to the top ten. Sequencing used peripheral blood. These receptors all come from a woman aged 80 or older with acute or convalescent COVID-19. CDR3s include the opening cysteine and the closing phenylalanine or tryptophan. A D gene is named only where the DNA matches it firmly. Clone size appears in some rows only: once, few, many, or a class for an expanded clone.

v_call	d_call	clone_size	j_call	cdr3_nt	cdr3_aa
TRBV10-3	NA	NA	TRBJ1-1	TGTGCCATCAGTGAGAGGCAGGACACTGAAGCTTTCTTT	CAISERQDTEAFF
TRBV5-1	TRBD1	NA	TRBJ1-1	TGCGCCAGCAGCGTGGGACAGGGCTCTGAAGCTTTCTTT	CASSVGQGSEAFF
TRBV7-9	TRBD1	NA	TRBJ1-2	TGTGCCAGCGGACCGGGACAGCACTATGGCTACACCTTC	CASGPGQHYGYTF
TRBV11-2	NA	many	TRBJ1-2	TGTGCCAGTACCCAGGGGAAAGATGGCTACACCTTC	CASTQGKDGYTF
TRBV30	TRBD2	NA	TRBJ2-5	TGTGCCTGGAGTGTTGGACTAGCCCCCTTGGAGACCCAGTACTTC	CAWSVGLAPLETQYF
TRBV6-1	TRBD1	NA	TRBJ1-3	TGTGCCAGCAGTGCCCAGGACAGGGGGTCTGGAAACACCATATATTTT	CASSAQDRGSGNTIYF
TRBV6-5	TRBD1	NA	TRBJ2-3	TGTGCCAGCAGCCGCAGGGGGCATGGGGCAGATACGCAGTATTTT	CASSRRGHGADTQYF
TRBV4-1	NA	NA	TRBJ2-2	TGCGCCAGCAGCCATAGCGTAAACACCGGGGAGCTGTTTTTT	CASSHSVNTGELFF
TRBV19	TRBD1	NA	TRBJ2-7	TGTGCCAGTACACTCGGGACAGGGGGAGGCGAGCAGTACTTC	CASTLGTGGGEQYF
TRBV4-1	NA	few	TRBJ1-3	TGCGCCAGCAGCCAAGGGCCCCGCAGGATCTCTGGAAACACCATATATTTT	CASSQGPRRISGNTIYF
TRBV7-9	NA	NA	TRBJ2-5	TGTGCCAGCAGCTTAGGGCTAGGCTCCAGAAGGGAGACCCAGTACTTC	CASSLGLGSRRETQYF
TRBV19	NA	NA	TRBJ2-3	TGTGCCAGTAGTCCTACGGGATTTGTCCCTGGGAGAGATACGCAGTATTTT	CASSPTGFVPGRDTQYF
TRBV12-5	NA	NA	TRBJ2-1	TGTGCTAGTGGTTTCATGTTTGAGCAGTTCTTC	CASGFMFEQFF
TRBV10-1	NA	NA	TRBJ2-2	TGCGCCAGCAGCCCATACACCGGGGAGCTGTTTTTT	CASSPYTGELFF
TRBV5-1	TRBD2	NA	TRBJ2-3	TGCGCCAGCAGCAGAAATAGCGGGGGCACCACAGATACGCAGTATTTT	CASSRNSGGTTDTQYF
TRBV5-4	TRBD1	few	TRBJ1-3	TGTGCCAGCAGCGTCGACAGGGGGTCAGGCTCTGGAAACACCATATATTTT	CASSVDRGSGSGNTIYF